These T cell receptor beta chains were read from a single sample in a study of CD8 T cells in ankylosing spondylitis. TCRdb reprocessed the 5' RACE reads with MiXCR, giving one entry per CDR3 protein. The sample records 100,000 to 150,000 distinct CDR3 sequences, about an eighth being singletons. Material: blood, either unsorted or a sorted T cell fraction (not recorded which). The receptors were sampled from a female donor with ankylosing spondylitis or in good health (not recorded which). The CDR3 runs from the conserved cysteine through the conserved F or W. The D gene is left open where the match is weak. The size of a clone is reported for some rows only, either as once, few or many, or as a class for expanded clones.

d_call: -; v_call: TRBV15; j_call: TRBJ1-1; clone_size: many; cdr3_aa: CATSRDRSHEAFF; cdr3_nt: TGTGCCACCAGCAGAGATAGGAGCCATGAAGCTTTCTTT
d_call: TRBD2; v_call: TRBV3-1; j_call: TRBJ2-1; clone_size: many; cdr3_aa: CASSPGLEGEQFF; cdr3_nt: TGTGCCAGCAGCCCGGGACTAGAGGGTGAGCAGTTCTTC
d_call: TRBD1; v_call: TRBV5-1; j_call: TRBJ2-1; clone_size: -; cdr3_aa: CASSLGQGSYNEQFF; cdr3_nt: TGCGCCAGCAGCTTGGGACAGGGGTCCTACAATGAGCAGTTCTTC
d_call: -; v_call: TRBV5-1; j_call: TRBJ1-1; clone_size: many; cdr3_aa: CASSLNTRSLGEAFF; cdr3_nt: TGCGCCAGCAGCTTGAATACCCGGTCGCTCGGGGAAGCTTTCTTT
d_call: TRBD2; v_call: TRBV12-3/TRBV12-4; j_call: TRBJ2-3; clone_size: few; cdr3_aa: CASSFPSGGARDTQYF; cdr3_nt: TGTGCCAGCAGTTTTCCCAGCGGGGGGGCTAGAGATACGCAGTATTTT
d_call: -; v_call: TRBV5-1; j_call: TRBJ1-3; clone_size: few; cdr3_aa: CASSLDGNSGNTIYF; cdr3_nt: TGCGCCAGCAGCTTGGACGGGAACTCTGGAAACACCATATATTTT
d_call: -; v_call: TRBV7-2; j_call: TRBJ1-1; clone_size: many; cdr3_aa: CASSSHGPGNTEAFF; cdr3_nt: TGTGCCAGCAGCTCCCATGGACCTGGGAACACTGAAGCTTTCTTT
d_call: TRBD1; v_call: TRBV5-1; j_call: TRBJ2-1; clone_size: many; cdr3_aa: CASRVEDRAYNEQFF; cdr3_nt: TGCGCCAGCAGAGTCGAGGACAGGGCTTACAATGAGCAGTTCTTC
d_call: -; v_call: TRBV29-1; j_call: TRBJ2-7; clone_size: many; cdr3_aa: CSVLREQYF; cdr3_nt: TGCAGCGTCCTCAGGGAGCAGTACTTC
d_call: TRBD2; v_call: TRBV29-1; j_call: TRBJ2-2; clone_size: many; cdr3_aa: CSVRTGTSDTGELFF; cdr3_nt: TGCAGCGTGCGTACCGGGACTAGTGACACCGGGGAGCTGTTTTTT
d_call: -; v_call: TRBV5-1; j_call: TRBJ2-7; clone_size: many; cdr3_aa: CASSSYPGLDYEQYF; cdr3_nt: TGCGCCAGCAGCTCTTACCCGGGACTTGACTACGAGCAGTACTTC
d_call: TRBD1; v_call: TRBV28; j_call: TRBJ1-5; clone_size: many; cdr3_aa: CASRYGTADSNQPQHF; cdr3_nt: TGTGCCAGCAGATACGGGACAGCTGATAGCAATCAGCCCCAGCATTTT
d_call: -; v_call: TRBV3-1; j_call: TRBJ2-2; clone_size: many; cdr3_aa: CASSQYRANTGELFF; cdr3_nt: TGTGCCAGCAGCCAATACAGGGCCAACACCGGGGAGCTGTTTTTT
d_call: TRBD1; v_call: TRBV5-5; j_call: TRBJ1-2; clone_size: few; cdr3_aa: CASSLGDSGNYGYTF; cdr3_nt: TGTGCCAGCAGCTTGGGGGACAGCGGAAACTATGGCTACACCTTC
d_call: -; v_call: TRBV6-1; j_call: TRBJ1-6; clone_size: -; cdr3_aa: CASEEYYSYNSPLHF; cdr3_nt: TGTGCCAGCGAGGAATATTACAGCTATAATTCACCCCTCCACTTT
d_call: TRBD1; v_call: TRBV20-1; j_call: TRBJ2-7; clone_size: many; cdr3_aa: CSASGQGSSYEQYF; cdr3_nt: TGCAGTGCTAGCGGACAGGGGAGCTCCTACGAGCAGTACTTC
d_call: TRBD1; v_call: TRBV10-3; j_call: TRBJ1-6; clone_size: -; cdr3_aa: CAISESPGGQSPLHF; cdr3_nt: TGTGCCATCAGTGAGTCCCCAGGGGGCCAATCACCCCTCCACTTT
d_call: -; v_call: TRBV5-5; j_call: TRBJ1-4; clone_size: many; cdr3_aa: CASSLWGREKLFF; cdr3_nt: TGTGCCAGCAGCTTGTGGGGCCGTGAAAAACTGTTTTTT
d_call: TRBD2; v_call: TRBV14; j_call: TRBJ2-4; clone_size: many; cdr3_aa: CASSRSGSSKNIQYF; cdr3_nt: TGTGCCAGCAGTCGTAGCGGGAGCTCCAAAAACATTCAGTACTTC
d_call: -; v_call: TRBV29-1; j_call: TRBJ1-1; clone_size: many; cdr3_aa: CSVSAYRESEAFF; cdr3_nt: TGCAGCGTTTCCGCCTACAGGGAAAGTGAAGCTTTCTTT
d_call: -; v_call: TRBV7-2; j_call: TRBJ2-4; clone_size: -; cdr3_aa: CASSLAETHIAKNIQYF; cdr3_nt: TGTGCCAGCAGCTTAGCGGAGACTCACATAGCCAAAAACATTCAGTACTTC
d_call: -; v_call: TRBV2; j_call: TRBJ1-5; clone_size: -; cdr3_aa: CASSPDGPAGFQPQHF; cdr3_nt: TGTGCCAGCAGTCCGGACGGTCCCGCCGGATTCCAGCCCCAGCATTTT
d_call: TRBD2; v_call: TRBV11-2; j_call: TRBJ2-1; clone_size: many; cdr3_aa: CASSLGSGSSNEQFF; cdr3_nt: TGTGCCAGCAGCTTAGGTAGCGGGAGTTCGAATGAGCAGTTCTTC
d_call: -; v_call: TRBV6-5; j_call: TRBJ1-6; clone_size: few; cdr3_aa: CASSSQGLASPLHF; cdr3_nt: TGTGCCAGCAGTTCACAGGGTCTTGCTTCACCCCTCCACTTT
d_call: -; v_call: TRBV19; j_call: TRBJ2-3; clone_size: many; cdr3_aa: CATSTQGVDTQYF; cdr3_nt: TGTGCCACCTCGACCCAAGGGGTAGATACGCAGTATTTT
d_call: -; v_call: TRBV5-6; j_call: TRBJ1-6; clone_size: many; cdr3_aa: CASTFGQLYSPLHF; cdr3_nt: TGTGCCAGCACCTTCGGACAGTTGTATTCACCCCTCCACTTT
d_call: TRBD1; v_call: TRBV12-3/TRBV12-4; j_call: TRBJ1-2; clone_size: many; cdr3_aa: CASSLGSQGRPRAF; cdr3_nt: TGTGCCAGCAGTCTTGGTTCACAGGGGCGCCCTCGGGCCTTC
d_call: TRBD1; v_call: TRBV12-3/TRBV12-4; j_call: TRBJ1-1; clone_size: -; cdr3_aa: CASSSGGNIEAFF; cdr3_nt: TGTGCCAGCAGTTCAGGGGGGAACATTGAAGCTTTCTTT
d_call: -; v_call: TRBV20-1; j_call: TRBJ2-2; clone_size: many; cdr3_aa: CSATGGGKDTGELFF; cdr3_nt: TGCAGTGCTACGGGGGGCGGGAAGGATACCGGGGAGCTGTTTTTT
d_call: -; v_call: TRBV7-9; j_call: TRBJ1-6; clone_size: many; cdr3_aa: CASSFVKGDSPLHF; cdr3_nt: TGTGCCAGCAGCTTTGTTAAGGGGGATTCACCCCTCCACTTT
d_call: -; v_call: TRBV12-3/TRBV12-4; j_call: TRBJ1-4; clone_size: few; cdr3_aa: CASSRIGEKLFF; cdr3_nt: TGTGCCAGCAGCCGTATTGGGGAAAAACTGTTTTTT
d_call: -; v_call: TRBV29-1; j_call: TRBJ1-4; clone_size: many; cdr3_aa: CSVVRLRGEKLFF; cdr3_nt: TGCAGCGTTGTCCGCCTGCGGGGTGAAAAACTGTTTTTT
d_call: -; v_call: TRBV5-5; j_call: TRBJ1-2; clone_size: many; cdr3_aa: CASSVHKTAGGYTF; cdr3_nt: TGTGCCAGCAGTGTCCACAAGACGGCAGGTGGCTACACCTTC
d_call: -; v_call: TRBV20-1; j_call: TRBJ1-5; clone_size: many; cdr3_aa: CSAEDKHQPQHF; cdr3_nt: TGCAGTGCTGAGGACAAGCATCAGCCCCAGCATTTT
d_call: TRBD1; v_call: TRBV25-1; j_call: TRBJ1-1; clone_size: many; cdr3_aa: CASSVGQGEGAFF; cdr3_nt: TGTGCCAGCAGTGTGGGACAGGGGGAGGGAGCTTTCTTT
d_call: -; v_call: TRBV7-9; j_call: TRBJ2-7; clone_size: few; cdr3_aa: CASSSPGGRYEQYF; cdr3_nt: TGTGCCAGCAGCTCCCCTGGCGGTCGCTACGAGCAGTACTTC
d_call: TRBD1; v_call: TRBV6-6; j_call: TRBJ1-2; clone_size: -; cdr3_aa: CASRGQGLEGYTF; cdr3_nt: TGTGCCAGCAGGGGACAGGGTCTGGAGGGCTACACCTTC
d_call: TRBD1; v_call: TRBV12-3/TRBV12-4; j_call: TRBJ1-1; clone_size: many; cdr3_aa: CASSSGQGGAFF; cdr3_nt: TGTGCCAGCAGTTCAGGACAGGGGGGAGCTTTCTTT
d_call: TRBD1; v_call: TRBV5-4; j_call: TRBJ1-4; clone_size: few; cdr3_aa: CASSQGAATNEKLFF; cdr3_nt: TGTGCCAGCAGCCAGGGGGCAGCAACTAATGAAAAACTGTTTTTT
d_call: TRBD2; v_call: TRBV28; j_call: TRBJ2-1; clone_size: many; cdr3_aa: CAYSGGHYNEQFF; cdr3_nt: TGTGCCTATAGCGGGGGACACTACAATGAGCAGTTCTTC
d_call: -; v_call: TRBV11-1; j_call: TRBJ1-2; clone_size: -; cdr3_aa: CSSSPGSYGYTF; cdr3_nt: TGTTCCAGCTCCCCCGGCAGCTATGGCTACACCTTC
d_call: -; v_call: TRBV7-9; j_call: TRBJ2-5; clone_size: few; cdr3_aa: CASSSTRLWETQYF; cdr3_nt: TGTGCCAGCAGCTCTACCAGATTATGGGAGACCCAGTACTTC
d_call: -; v_call: TRBV19; j_call: TRBJ2-1; clone_size: few; cdr3_aa: CASSNRYEQFF; cdr3_nt: TGTGCCAGTAGTAATAGGTATGAGCAGTTCTTC
d_call: -; v_call: TRBV24-1; j_call: TRBJ2-2; clone_size: -; cdr3_aa: CATTDYRAGELFF; cdr3_nt: TGTGCCACCACTGACTACAGGGCCGGGGAGCTGTTTTTT
d_call: TRBD2; v_call: TRBV5-1; j_call: TRBJ2-2; clone_size: many; cdr3_aa: CASSTTSGAPGELFF; cdr3_nt: TGCGCCAGCAGCACGACTAGCGGGGCTCCCGGGGAGCTGTTTTTT